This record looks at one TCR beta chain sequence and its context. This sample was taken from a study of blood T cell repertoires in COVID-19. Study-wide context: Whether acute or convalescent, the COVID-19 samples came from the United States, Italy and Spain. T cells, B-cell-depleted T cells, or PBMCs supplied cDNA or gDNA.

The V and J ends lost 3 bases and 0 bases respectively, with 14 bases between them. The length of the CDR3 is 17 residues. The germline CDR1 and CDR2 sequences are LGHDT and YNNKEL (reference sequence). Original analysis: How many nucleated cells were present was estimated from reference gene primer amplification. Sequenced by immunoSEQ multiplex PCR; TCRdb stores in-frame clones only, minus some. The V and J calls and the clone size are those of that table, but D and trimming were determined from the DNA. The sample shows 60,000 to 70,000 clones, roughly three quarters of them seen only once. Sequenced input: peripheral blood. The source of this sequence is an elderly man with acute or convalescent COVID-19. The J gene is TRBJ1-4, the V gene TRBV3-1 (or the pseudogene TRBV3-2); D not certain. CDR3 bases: TGTGCCAGCAGCCACACACAAGAACGATCAACTAATGAAAAACTGTTTTTT. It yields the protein CASSHTQERSTNEKLFF.